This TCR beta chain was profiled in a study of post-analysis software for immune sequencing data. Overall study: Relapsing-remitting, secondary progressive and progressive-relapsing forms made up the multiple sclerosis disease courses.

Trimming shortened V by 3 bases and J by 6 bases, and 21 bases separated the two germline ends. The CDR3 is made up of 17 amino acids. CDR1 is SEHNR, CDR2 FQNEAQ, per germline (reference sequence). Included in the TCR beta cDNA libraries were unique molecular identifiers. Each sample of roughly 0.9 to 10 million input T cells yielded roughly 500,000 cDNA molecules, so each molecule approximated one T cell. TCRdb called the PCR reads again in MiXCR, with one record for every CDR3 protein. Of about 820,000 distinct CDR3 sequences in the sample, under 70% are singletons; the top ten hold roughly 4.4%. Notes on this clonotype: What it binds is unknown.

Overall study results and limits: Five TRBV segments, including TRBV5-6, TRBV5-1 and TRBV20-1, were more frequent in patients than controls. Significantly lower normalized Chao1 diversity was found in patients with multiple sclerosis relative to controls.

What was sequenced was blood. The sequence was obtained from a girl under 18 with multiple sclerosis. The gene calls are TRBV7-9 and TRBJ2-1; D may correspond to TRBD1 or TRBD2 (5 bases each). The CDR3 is CASSFDGGKAGGNEQFF. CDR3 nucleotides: TGTGCCAGCAGCTTCGATGGAGGCAAGGCTGGGGGCAATGAGCAGTTCTTC.